This T cell receptor (beta chain) was identified in a study of T cell responses to AZD1222 COVID-19 vaccine. Study-wide background: Analysis merged second doses at about 4 or about 12 weeks.

J gave up 6 bases and V 9 bases, and 18 bases lay outside the gene matches. The CDR3 extends over 18 amino acids. Per the germline V gene, CDR1 is SNHLY and CDR2 is FYNNEI. Generated by immunoSEQ multiplex PCR, the TCRdb table keeps only in-frame clones and is missing some. Of around 150,000 clones listed, 90% were seen once; the top ten hold about 3.5%. A single count supports this clone. Its antigen is unidentified. The study's findings and limits: Reportedly, nearly half the spike-specific TCRs target unmutated variant regions. Spike-specific TCR breadth and depth rose after two AZD1222 doses.

The sample was peripheral blood, taken on day 0 of AZD1222 vaccination. The rearrangement uses TRBV2 and TRBJ2-3; 13 bases line up with TRBD2. The origin of this receptor is an adult in good health. For the CDR3, the DNA is TGTGCCAGGCTCCCCGGGACTAGCGGGGCCCCCTACTTGGATACGCAGTATTTT. The encoded protein is CARLPGTSGAPYLDTQYF.